This TCR beta chain was recovered during a study of blood T cell repertoires in COVID-19 (dated by TCRdb to 2020 to 2022). Broadly, across the study: Samples from collaborators originated in the United States, Italy and Spain and spanned both the acute and convalescent phases of COVID-19. A freely available public database, intended as a resource for researchers studying the immune response to SARS-CoV-2, is where the repertoires were released. Samples were obtained from the ongoing ImmuneRACE study (first 160 participants) and from 950 to 1,500 subjects provided by 6 global collaborators. Where available, HLA class I and class II types were obtained from metadata supplied by the sample provider rather than from assay-based typing. The material from the prospective study consisted of cDNA or gDNA derived from T cells, B-cell-depleted T cells, or PBMCs. Deeply sampled blood TCRbeta repertoires from subjects exposed to, actively infected with, or recovered from COVID-19 were included in the dataset. The sample metadata nearly always contained a de-identified subject ID, COVID-19 status, age in years and sex.

From the cysteine up to the phenylalanine, the CDR3 has a length of 15 residues. Of the read, only the CDR3 DNA is kept; its 45 bases are in frame from base 1. As encoded in the germline V gene (reference sequence), CDR1 is MNHNY while CDR2 is SVGAGI. V is pared back by 0 bases and J by 6 bases, with 14 bases lying between the germline termini. Results and caveats for the whole study, not just this receptor: The amount of clinical and demographic metadata varied by source and participant and was provided uncurated.

In the prospective study, participants were roughly 18 to 90 years old, resided in fewer than 25 geographic areas of the United States, and were enrolled through a virtual design. Cohort assignment in the prospective study relied on participant-reported clinical history from a screening survey and a study questionnaire. ImmuneRACE Cohort 3 recovered participants were defined by two consecutive negative NP/OP PCR tests, healthcare professional clearance, or symptom resolution. Mobile phlebotomists in the prospective study collected whole blood, serum and a nasopharyngeal or oropharyngeal swab from every participant. Prospective study participants could optionally give additional blood draws and questionnaires over an approximately two-month period. Before DNA extraction, blood samples from the prospective study were shipped at room temperature or frozen. About this clone itself: Its antigen target is currently unknown. Base qualities are not at hand, and no much larger clone is one base apart.

TCRbeta CDR3 regions were amplified from genomic DNA by means of the immunoSEQ Assay, a bias-controlled multiplex PCR. The authors processed their data as follows. The number of nucleated cells in each sample was estimated from the amplification of reference gene primers within the assay. To quantify the absolute abundance of each unique TCRbeta CDR3 rearrangement, sequence reads were collapsed and filtered. For each sample, productive Simpson clonality was calculated by taking the square root of Simpson's diversity index across productive rearrangements. TCRdb obtained this table from immuneACCESS and retained in-frame rearrangements with V and J assigned. These tables miss some clones; where compared with another copy, unresolved V genes account for less than half of the shortfall, and the remainder is unexplained. The D gene and trimming were derived from the DNA, and the V and J assignments and clone size from that table. The sample yields some 190,000 clones; roughly 84% were counted once. The biggest ten clones account for roughly 3.2% of the sample.

The origin of this receptor is a woman aged 25 to 39 who had recovered from COVID-19. The chain is made from TRBV6-6 and TRBJ1-2; there is no confident call for the D gene. Sequenced: PBMCs or T cells enriched from blood (not recorded which). The CDR3 here reads CASSYSSGEGNGYTF. The bases read TGTGCCAGCAGTTACTCGTCGGGAGAAGGTAATGGCTACACCTTC.